This TCR beta chain is drawn from a study of Graves' ophthalmopathy and Graves' hyperthyroidism. For this clonotype: Antigen: not known.

Trimming left V 4 bases short and J 5 bases short, with 9 bases between. Germline V gene sequence: CDR1 SGHRS, CDR2 YFSETQ. The CDR3 spans 12 residues. Scientists amplified the TCR beta CDR3 regions from RNA transcripts. RT-PCR was first run with HTBI primers, then multiplex PCR in a second round. TCRdb called the multiplex PCR reads again in MiXCR, with one record for every CDR3 protein. Of about 230,000 distinct CDR3 sequences listed, 45% to 55% were seen once; the top ten hold more than 45%. Sampling over 7.5 ml of fresh peripheral blood provided the PBMCs. Study-level results: Stable hyperthyroidism and ophthalmopathy were told apart by a 13-signature model, which achieved 85% to 90% sensitivity and around 80% specificity.

The source material was peripheral blood. The V and J genes are TRBV5-1 and TRBJ1-1; tentative D call: TRBD1 (6 bases). This clonotype originated in an adult man with Graves' ophthalmopathy. The CDR3 DNA reads TGCGCCAGCAGCGCCGGACAGACTGAAGCTTTCTTT. Protein sequence: CASSAGQTEAFF.